Listed below are T cell receptor beta chains from one sample, sequenced in a study of T cell repertoires in cytomegalovirus infection. TCRdb itself ran the reads through MiXCR, one entry per CDR3 protein. Among about 830,000 distinct CDR3 sequences listed, approximately 29% were seen once. No antigen has been identified for these receptors. The source material was cultured CD8+ T cells from PBMCs, sampled from culture after CMV antigen stimulation. The receptor set was obtained from a human donor in good health (CMV status not recorded). Some clones in this sample may be carry-over from other donors' samples. Each CDR3 is given with its conserved first and last residue. D genes are given only for firm matches. The size of a clone is reported for some rows only, either as once, few or many, or as a class for expanded clones.

V	D	J	size	length	CDR3	DNA
TRBV5-5	NA	TRBJ2-1	NA	15	CASSLEQVPYNEQFF	TGTGCCAGCAGCTTAGAACAGGTTCCCTACAATGAGCAGTTCTTC
TRBV7-6	NA	TRBJ2-1	NA	11	CASTTSTEQFF	TGTGCCAGCACCACCTCTACTGAGCAGTTCTTC
TRBV9	NA	TRBJ2-5	NA	16	CASSVGGSPGLETQYF	TGTGCCAGCAGCGTAGGGGGCAGCCCCGGGTTGGAGACCCAGTACTTC
TRBV14	NA	TRBJ1-1	few	16	CASSPKWEGVNTEAFF	TGTGCCAGCAGCCCGAAGTGGGAGGGAGTGAACACTGAAGCTTTCTTT
TRBV7-6	NA	TRBJ2-1	NA	13	CVSSLPGSNEQFF	TGTGTCAGCAGCTTACCGGGGAGCAATGAGCAGTTCTTC
TRBV6-2/TRBV6-3	NA	TRBJ1-1	few	16	CASTHPGGVMNTEAFF	TGTGCCAGCACCCATCCCGGGGGAGTTATGAACACTGAAGCTTTCTTT
TRBV7-8	TRBD1	TRBJ1-4	many	14	CASNPTGADEKLFF	TGTGCCAGCAACCCGACAGGGGCCGATGAAAAACTGTTTTTT
TRBV6-1	NA	TRBJ2-2	many	13	CASSGHYTGELFF	TGTGCCAGCAGCGGACACTACACCGGGGAGCTGTTTTTT
TRBV11-2	NA	TRBJ1-2	NA	15	CASSLGYTANYGYTF	TGTGCCAGCAGCTTAGGGTACACAGCGAACTATGGCTACACCTTC
TRBV2	NA	TRBJ2-1	NA	12	CASSNNPVEQFF	TGTGCCAGCAGTAACAACCCTGTTGAGCAGTTCTTC
TRBV4-2	NA	TRBJ1-2	NA	15	CASSPTPQGPYGYTF	TGTGCCAGCAGCCCGACGCCCCAGGGGCCCTATGGCTACACCTTC
TRBV9	NA	TRBJ2-6	NA	16	CASSVASVSGANVLTF	TGTGCCAGCAGCGTAGCGTCAGTCTCTGGGGCCAACGTCCTGACTTTC
TRBV7-2	NA	TRBJ1-4	many	15	CASSLDGQTNEKLFF	TGTGCCAGCAGCTTAGACGGACAGACTAATGAAAAACTGTTTTTT